Included here is one T cell receptor (beta chain) sequence, with context. The antigen remains undetermined. Germline V gene lookup returns CDR1 WNHNN and CDR2 SYGVQD (reference sequence). V lost 6 bases and J lost 8, with 14 bases in between. CDR3 length: 13 residues. These data belong to a study of T cells in localized non-small cell lung cancer. Clones were read by immunoSEQ multiplex PCR, and TCRdb kept only the in-frame ones, dropping some. The profile shows 20,000 to 30,000 clones, roughly 90% of them singletons. Study-wide findings and caveats: Clonality of T cells reached its maximum in uninvolved adjacent lung, surpassing tumor.

This chain joins TRBV10-1 and TRBJ2-4; the D is unclear. The material sequenced was peripheral blood, taken before any cancer treatment. The TCR comes from a female donor of 60 years or more with stage II squamous cell lung carcinoma. CDR3: CASSARPGYIQYF. For the CDR3, the DNA is TGCGCCAGCAGCGCTAGACCCGGGTACATTCAGTACTTC.